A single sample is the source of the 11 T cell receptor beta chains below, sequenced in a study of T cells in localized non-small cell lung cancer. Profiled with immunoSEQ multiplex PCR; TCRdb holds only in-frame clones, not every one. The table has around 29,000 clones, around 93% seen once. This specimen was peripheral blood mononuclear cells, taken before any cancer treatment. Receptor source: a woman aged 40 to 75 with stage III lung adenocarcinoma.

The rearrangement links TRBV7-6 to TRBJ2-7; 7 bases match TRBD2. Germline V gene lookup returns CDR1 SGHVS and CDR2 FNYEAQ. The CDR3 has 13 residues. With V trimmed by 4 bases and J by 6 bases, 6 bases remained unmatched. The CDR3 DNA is TGTGCCAGCAGCTCCCGACTAGCAGCCGAGCAGTACTTC. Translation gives CASSSRLAAEQYF.

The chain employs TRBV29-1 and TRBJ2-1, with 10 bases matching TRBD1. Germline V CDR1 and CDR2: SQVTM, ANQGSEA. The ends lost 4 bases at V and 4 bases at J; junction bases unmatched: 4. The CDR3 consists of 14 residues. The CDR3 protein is CSVGRDRGYNEQFF. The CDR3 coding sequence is TGCAGCGTTGGAAGGGACAGGGGTTACAATGAGCAGTTCTTC.

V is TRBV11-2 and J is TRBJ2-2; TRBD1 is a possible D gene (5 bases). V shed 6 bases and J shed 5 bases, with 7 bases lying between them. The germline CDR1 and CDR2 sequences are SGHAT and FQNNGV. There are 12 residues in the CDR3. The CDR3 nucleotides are TGTGCCAGCAGGAAGGGGACCGGGGAGCTGTTTTTT. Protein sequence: CASRKGTGELFF.

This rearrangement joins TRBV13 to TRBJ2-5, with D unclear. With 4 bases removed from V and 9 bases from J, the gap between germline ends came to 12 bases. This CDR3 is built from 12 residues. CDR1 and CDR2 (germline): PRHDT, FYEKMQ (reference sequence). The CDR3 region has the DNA TGTGCCAGCAGCTCCCTCCAAGACGCCCAGTACTTC. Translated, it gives CASSSLQDAQYF.

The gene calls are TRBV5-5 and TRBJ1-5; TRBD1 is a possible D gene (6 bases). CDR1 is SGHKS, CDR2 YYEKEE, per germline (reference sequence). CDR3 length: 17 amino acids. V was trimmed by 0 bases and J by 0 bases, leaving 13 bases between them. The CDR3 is CASSLATTGGSNQPQHF. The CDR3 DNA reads TGTGCCAGCAGCTTGGCGACGACAGGCGGTAGCAATCAGCCCCAGCATTTT.

The DNA of the CDR3 is TGCGCCAGCAGCTCGGGGGCGCTCCCTGAAGCTTTCTTT. Its translation: CASSSGALPEAFF. The chain couples TRBV5-1 to TRBJ1-1; D perhaps matches TRBD1 (6 bases). Trimming took off 3 bases at V and 6 bases at J, with 12 bases between the two ends. This CDR3 contains 13 residues. Germline V lookup: CDR1 SGHRS, CDR2 YFSETQ.

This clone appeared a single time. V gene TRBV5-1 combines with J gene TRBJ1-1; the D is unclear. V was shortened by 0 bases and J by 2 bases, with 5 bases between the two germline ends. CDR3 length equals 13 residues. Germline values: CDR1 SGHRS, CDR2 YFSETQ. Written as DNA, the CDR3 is TGCGCCAGCAGCTTGGGCATTAACACTGAAGCTTTCTTT. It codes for CASSLGINTEAFF.

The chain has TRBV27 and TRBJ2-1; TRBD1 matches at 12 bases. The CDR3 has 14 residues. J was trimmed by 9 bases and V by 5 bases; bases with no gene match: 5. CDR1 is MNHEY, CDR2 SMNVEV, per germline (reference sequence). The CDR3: CASSAGQGAGEQFF. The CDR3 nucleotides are TGTGCCAGCAGTGCGGGACAGGGGGCTGGTGAGCAGTTCTTC.

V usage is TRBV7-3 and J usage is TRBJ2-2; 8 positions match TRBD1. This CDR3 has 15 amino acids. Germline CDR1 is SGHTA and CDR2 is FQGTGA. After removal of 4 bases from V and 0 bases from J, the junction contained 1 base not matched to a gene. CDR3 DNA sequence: TGTGCCAGCAGCTCGACAGGGGCGAACACCGGGGAGCTGTTTTTT. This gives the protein CASSSTGANTGELFF.

The CDR3 nucleotides read TGCGCCAGCAGCGCATCTGGGGCCAACGTCCTGACTTTC. Translation gives CASSASGANVLTF. The V call is TRBV5-1, the J call TRBJ2-6; D is unclear. With 4 bases removed from V and 1 base from J, the gap between germline ends came to 3 bases. This CDR3 has 13 amino acids. The V gene's germline CDR1 is SGHRS and CDR2 YFSETQ.

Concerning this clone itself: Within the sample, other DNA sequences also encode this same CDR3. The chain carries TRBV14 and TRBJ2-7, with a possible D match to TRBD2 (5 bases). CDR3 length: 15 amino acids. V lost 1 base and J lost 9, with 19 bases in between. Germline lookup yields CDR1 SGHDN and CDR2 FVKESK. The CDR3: CASSQVGGGTVGQYF. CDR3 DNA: TGTGCCAGCAGCCAAGTTGGAGGTGGTACTGTCGGGCAGTACTTC.